This T cell receptor (beta chain) was sequenced in a study of T-cell memory formation after mild COVID-19. V lost 4 bases to trimming and J lost 1 base, with 11 bases between them. This CDR3 contains 14 residues. Germline V gene data show CDR1 as SGDLS and CDR2 as YYNGEE. On this clonotype itself: Its specificity is unknown.

Study-wide findings and caveats: There was no confirmation that second-wave clones peaking on day 37 were SARS-CoV-2 specific. Some clones that responded turned up in pre-infection memory, which suggests that cross-reactive memory joined in. Clones that got smaller from day 15 to 85 had even CD4/CD8, while clones growing later tipped toward CD4+.

TCRdb recomputed calls from the 5' RACE reads with MiXCR, one row per CDR3 protein. The sample includes roughly 550,000 distinct CDR3 sequences, about a fifth of them seen just once. Source material: PBMCs or a T cell subset sorted from them (not recorded which). V is TRBV9 and J is TRBJ1-1; D remains unclear. This TCR was recovered from an adult woman who had mild COVID-19 (a few samples of this study predate the infection). Cell type and time point are not known. Here the CDR3 reads CASSPWGENTEAFF. The CDR3 DNA reads as TGTGCCAGCAGCCCCTGGGGAGAGAACACTGAAGCTTTCTTT.